The 32 T cell receptor beta chains listed next were all sequenced from one sample in a study of cytomegalovirus exposure and HLA in healthy donors. Clones were read by immunoSEQ multiplex PCR, and TCRdb kept only the in-frame ones, dropping some. Among 150,000 to 200,000 clones listed, roughly 90% were seen once. The specimen sequenced was PBMCs. The receptors were gathered from a man between 18 and 29 years old in good health and CMV-seropositive.

The chain couples TRBV5-4 to TRBJ2-5; 8 nucleotides line up with TRBD2. The CDR3 extends over 16 amino acids. V shed 1 base, J shed 4 bases, and the junction held 9 bases outside the gene matches. Germline V lookup: CDR1 SGHNT, CDR2 YYREEE (reference sequence). The CDR3 region is CASSLTLSGSGETQYF. The CDR3 nucleotides read TGTGCCAGCAGCTTGACCTTAAGCGGGAGTGGAGAGACCCAGTACTTC.

The rearrangement links TRBV7-2 to TRBJ1-5; D is ambiguous. CDR3 length equals 13 residues. V lost 2 bases and J lost 5, with 7 bases in between. Germline CDR1 SGHTA, CDR2 FQGNSA. For the CDR3, the DNA is TGTGCCAGCAGCTTACATCGAGATCAGCCCCAGCATTTT. Protein sequence: CASSLHRDQPQHF.

This clone was recorded a few times. CDR3 coding DNA: TGTGCCAGCAGCTTAGGACCGACAGGGGCCTACGAGCAGTACTTC. It translates to CASSLGPTGAYEQYF. The V and J genes are TRBV11-2 and TRBJ2-7; the match to TRBD1 covers 8 bases. With V trimmed by 1 base and J by 2 bases, 4 bases remained unmatched. The germline V gene has CDR1 SGHAT and CDR2 FQNNGV. This CDR3 spans 15 amino acids.

In DNA form, the CDR3 reads TGTGCCATCAGTGAGTCTTTATCCCCCCGGCGTCAGGGAATGAAAGAGACCCAGTACTTC. Encoded protein: CAISESLSPRRQGMKETQYF. V and J are TRBV10-3 and TRBJ2-5; D might be TRBD1 (5 bases). The CDR3 has 20 amino acids. Trimming pared 0 bases from V and 3 bases from J, leaving 26 bases between. Germline V gene data show CDR1 as ENHRY and CDR2 as SYGVKD.

The V gene is TRBV11-2, the J gene TRBJ2-7; 10 nucleotides align to TRBD1. Germline V CDR1 and CDR2: SGHAT, FQNNGV. The ends lost 5 bases at V and 0 bases at J; junction bases unmatched: 4. This CDR3 is 15 amino acids long. The CDR3 nucleotides read TGTGCCAGCAGCCCAAGGACAGGGGGCTCCTACGAGCAGTACTTC. This sequence encodes CASSPRTGGSYEQYF.

V gene TRBV6-5 combines with J gene TRBJ2-5; 9 positions agree with TRBD1. Germline V gene data show CDR1 as MNHEY and CDR2 as SVGAGI. The CDR3 extends over 15 amino acids. The V segment lost 0 bases and the J segment 2 bases; nucleotides outside the gene matches: 1. CDR3 sequence reads: CASSYSDRGQETQYF. The CDR3 nucleotides are TGTGCCAGCAGTTACTCGGACAGGGGTCAAGAGACCCAGTACTTC.

This CDR3 reads CASSPGGPEAFF. The CDR3 region has the DNA TGTGCCAGCTCACCGGGCGGGCCAGAAGCTTTCTTT. The chain employs TRBV18 and TRBJ1-1; D unclear. The germline V gene encodes CDR1 KGHSH and CDR2 LQKENI. V was trimmed by 3 bases and J by 8 bases, leaving 10 bases between them. The CDR3 contains 12 residues.

The chain uses TRBV19 and TRBJ1-1; maybe TRBD1 (5 bases). Germline loops: CDR1 LNHDA, CDR2 SQIVND (reference sequence). V lost 3 bases to trimming and J lost 1 base, with 9 bases between them. This CDR3 has 14 amino acids. CDR3 coding DNA: TGTGCCAGTAGTATCCGGGGGACGAACACTGAAGCTTTCTTT. Its translation: CASSIRGTNTEAFF.

The V and J genes are TRBV6-1 and TRBJ1-1; 7 bases are shared with TRBD1. This CDR3 is built from 14 residues. The V gene end was trimmed by 6 bases and the J gene end by 3 bases; junction bases not matched to a gene: 7. Germline V lookup: CDR1 MNHNS, CDR2 SASEGT. The CDR3, as DNA: TGTGCCAGCAGATTTAGACAGGGTTACACTGAAGCTTTCTTT. This translates into CASRFRQGYTEAFF.

The gene calls are TRBV11-3 and TRBJ2-7; D call uncertain. Germline CDR1 SGHNT, CDR2 YENEEA. CDR3 length: 15 amino acids. The ends were cut back, 5 bases at V and 0 bases at J, with 14 bases in the middle. CDR3 sequence (DNA): TGTGCCAGCAGCCCACGGTGGGCCGACTCCTACGAGCAGTACTTC. Translating gives CASSPRWADSYEQYF.

This chain connects TRBV25-1 to TRBJ2-5; D might be TRBD2 (6 bases). The CDR3 has 16 residues. The V gene lost 1 base and the J gene lost 0 bases, with 12 bases spanning the gap. Germline V gene data show CDR1 as MGHDK and CDR2 as SYGVNS. The CDR3 nucleotides are TGTGCCAGCAGTGAATGGGGCAGGGACTACCAAGAGACCCAGTACTTC. Its translation: CASSEWGRDYQETQYF.

This chain uses TRBV29-1 with TRBJ2-2; D is undetermined. The CDR3 spans 12 residues. Germline V gene data show CDR1 as SQVTM and CDR2 as ANQGSEA. V shed 4 bases and J shed 8 bases, with 11 bases lying between them. The CDR3 region is CSVVWPTGELFF. The CDR3 nucleotides read TGCAGCGTTGTTTGGCCCACAGGGGAGCTGTTTTTT.

This chain connects TRBV9 to TRBJ2-5; 12 bases match TRBD2. CDR3 length equals 19 residues. CDR1 and CDR2 from the germline V gene are SGDLS and YYNGEE. V was pared by 0 bases and J by 5 bases, with 14 bases of the junction left unmatched. Written as DNA, the CDR3 is TGTGCCAGCAGCGTAGGCCCCGGAGTTGGGCTAGCGGGAGGGGAGACCCAGTACTTC. This translates into CASSVGPGVGLAGGETQYF.

This sequence joins TRBV6-8 and TRBJ2-2, with 7 bases aligning to TRBD2. This CDR3 spans 15 amino acids. J was trimmed by 4 bases and V by 2 bases; bases with no gene match: 4. CDR1 and CDR2 from the germline V gene are MNHGY and SAAAGT. The CDR3 DNA is TGTGCCAGCAGTTACGCGGGAGTGATCACCGGGGAGCTGTTTTTT. Translation gives CASSYAGVITGELFF.

The rearrangement uses TRBV11-2 and TRBJ2-7; a possible D gene is TRBD1 (6 bases). Germline CDR1 is SGHAT and CDR2 is FQNNGV. The ends were cut back, 6 bases at V and 3 bases at J, with 18 bases in the middle. This CDR3 has 15 residues. The CDR3 loop reads CASRRAGQGIYEQYF. Here the CDR3 DNA reads TGTGCCAGCAGGCGGGCTGGGCAGGGGATCTACGAGCAGTACTTC.

The chain uses TRBV18 and TRBJ2-7, with 7 bases that match TRBD1. There are 15 residues in the CDR3. Unmatched junction bases numbered 13, after V lost 2 bases and J lost 9 bases. Germline V gene sequence: CDR1 KGHSH, CDR2 LQKENI. The CDR3 protein is CASSPRAGGPTSQYF. CDR3 nucleotides: TGTGCCAGCTCACCAAGGGCAGGGGGACCTACCTCGCAGTACTTC.

The chain joins TRBV19 to TRBJ2-1; 9 bases align to TRBD2. Germline V gene lookup returns CDR1 LNHDA and CDR2 SQIVND (reference sequence). J gave up 10 bases and V 7 bases, and 17 bases lay outside the gene matches. This CDR3 is 16 amino acids long. The chain's CDR3 is CASNSNGASGDLEQFF. In DNA form, the CDR3 reads TGTGCCAGTAACTCAAACGGGGCTAGCGGGGACCTCGAGCAGTTCTTC.

This clone has just a few counts. This chain uses TRBV6-1 with TRBJ1-5, with TRBD1 matching over 8 bases. J was trimmed by 0 bases and V by 8 bases; bases with no gene match: 6. Germline assignment: CDR1 MNHNS and CDR2 SASEGT. The CDR3 sequence is 15 residues long. The CDR3 DNA is TGTGCCAGCTTTCTAGGGACAGGTAGCAATCAGCCCCAGCATTTT. The encoded protein is CASFLGTGSNQPQHF.

V is TRBV2 and J is TRBJ2-1; the D gene is possibly TRBD1 (6 bases). Trimming pared 5 bases from V and 3 bases from J, leaving 11 bases between. CDR3 length equals 14 residues. Per germline, CDR1 SNHLY and CDR2 FYNNEI. The DNA of the CDR3 is TGTGCCAGCAGTTCGGACAGCCTCTACAATGAGCAGTTCTTC. It codes for CASSSDSLYNEQFF.

The chain is built from TRBV15 and TRBJ2-1, with 8 bases lining up with TRBD2. CDR1 is LNHNV, CDR2 YYDKDF, per germline (reference sequence). The CDR3 runs 16 residues. V shed 3 bases and J 2 bases; nucleotides not matched to a gene: 6. DNA of the CDR3: TGTGCCACCAGCAGGCATAGAGCGGGAGCCTACAATGAGCAGTTCTTC. It specifies CATSRHRAGAYNEQFF.

V usage is TRBV19 and J usage is TRBJ2-5, with 9 bases fitting TRBD1. The V gene's germline CDR1 is LNHDA and CDR2 SQIVND (reference sequence). The CDR3 runs 13 residues. V dropped 5 bases and J dropped 5; count of bases not matched to a gene: 3. The CDR3 DNA is TGTGCCAGTAGTGGGACAGGGAGCGAGACCCAGTACTTC. It encodes CASSGTGSETQYF.

This clone showed up just once. This rearrangement joins TRBV4-1 to TRBJ1-4, with 8 positions matching TRBD1. This CDR3 is 15 amino acids long. With 4 bases clipped from V and 10 bases from J, the junction kept 11 bases outside the gene matches. Per the germline V gene, CDR1 is MGHRA and CDR2 is YSYEKL. CDR3 residues: CASSRIGTGDRKLFF. The CDR3 DNA reads TGCGCCAGCAGCCGGATCGGGACAGGCGATCGAAAACTGTTTTTT.

The chain links TRBV6-5 to TRBJ2-7; D is perhaps TRBD1 (6 bases). The V and J ends lost 8 bases and 4 bases respectively, with 9 bases between them. The CDR3 extends over 11 amino acids. Looked up from germline, CDR1 is MNHEY and CDR2 is SVGAGI. This chain's CDR3 is CASGQSYEQYF. CDR3 DNA sequence: TGTGCCAGCGGACAGAGTTACGAGCAGTACTTC.

This clone came up once. CDR3 DNA sequence: TGTGCCAGCAGCATGACGCGGGATTTTTTGTACTTC. Translating gives CASSMTRDFLYF. This chain connects TRBV11-2 to TRBJ2-7; D might be TRBD2 (6 bases). The CDR3 sequence is 12 residues long. Germline lookup yields CDR1 SGHAT and CDR2 FQNNGV. Trimming removed 5 bases from V and 12 bases from J, with 17 bases in between.

The genes are TRBV4-1 and TRBJ2-3; 7 bases fit TRBD2. The CDR3 is made up of 18 amino acids. Germline V gives CDR1 MGHRA, CDR2 YSYEKL. Trimming at V came to 0 bases and at J to 0 bases, leaving 9 bases not matched to a gene. DNA of the CDR3: TGCGCCAGCAGCCAAGATCCTACCGGGACTATCAGCACAGATACGCAGTATTTT. Translated, it gives CASSQDPTGTISTDTQYF.

The chain recombines TRBV4-2 with TRBJ2-7, with D perhaps matching TRBD2 (6 bases). V lost 0 bases and J 1 base, leaving 10 bases between the germline ends. The CDR3 totals 15 residues. The germline V gene has CDR1 LGHNA and CDR2 YNFKEQ. CDR3 nucleotides: TGTGCCAGCAGCCAAGATCCCGGGAGTTCCTACGAGCAGTACTTC. Protein sequence: CASSQDPGSSYEQYF.

The chain couples TRBV15 to TRBJ2-7, with TRBD2 identical over 7 bases. Germline V lookup: CDR1 LNHNV, CDR2 YYDKDF (reference sequence). V shed 0 bases and J 5 bases; nucleotides not matched to a gene: 13. The CDR3 loop spans 17 amino acids. The CDR3 nucleotides are TGTGCCACCAGCAGAGATAAAGGGACGGGGGGTTCGGACGAGCAGTACTTC. Amino acids: CATSRDKGTGGSDEQYF.

In this sample, this clone turned up a few times. This chain connects TRBV28 to TRBJ2-1; 9 bases align to TRBD1. The CDR3 has 15 residues. Germline V gene sequence: CDR1 MDHEN, CDR2 SYDVKM. The V and J ends lost 3 bases and 2 bases, in that order; junction bases with no gene match: 2. The CDR3 here is CASSFGTGTYNEQFF. DNA of the CDR3: TGTGCCAGCAGTTTTGGGACAGGGACCTACAATGAGCAGTTCTTC.

In its sample, this clone was seen once. The V call is TRBV4-1, the J call TRBJ1-2; 8 bases line up with TRBD1. CDR1 is MGHRA, CDR2 YSYEKL, per germline. Trimming cost V 2 bases and J 8 bases; bases outside gene matches: 13. This CDR3 contains 16 residues. CDR3 nucleotide sequence: TGCGCCAGCAGCCAACAGGAAAGGACAGGGTCAGAAGGCTACACCTTC. This encodes CASSQQERTGSEGYTF.

This clone has just one count. J is TRBJ1-1 and V is TRBV11-3; no clear D gene. This CDR3 has 13 amino acids. V was trimmed by 0 bases and J by 12 bases, leaving 14 bases between them. CDR1 is SGHNT, CDR2 YENEEA, per germline. CDR3 protein: CASSLDREGRTFF. CDR3 bases: TGTGCCAGCAGCTTAGATCGGGAGGGAAGAACTTTCTTT.

This rearrangement joins TRBV19 to TRBJ1-2; perhaps TRBD1 as D (5 bases). Germline V gene lookup returns CDR1 LNHDA and CDR2 SQIVND (reference sequence). With 9 bases removed from V and 6 bases from J, the gap between germline ends came to 20 bases. This CDR3 region has 14 residues. Here the CDR3 reads CASELYGTDHGYTF. The CDR3 DNA reads TGTGCCAGCGAACTTTATGGGACTGACCATGGCTACACCTTC.

The rearrangement joins TRBV4-1 to TRBJ2-5; TRBD1 matches at 7 bases. Trimming cost V 1 base and J 7 bases; bases outside gene matches: 9. The CDR3 runs to 15 residues. The germline V gene encodes CDR1 MGHRA and CDR2 YSYEKL. The CDR3 sequence is CASSQAQGVGGTQYF. In DNA form, the CDR3 reads TGCGCCAGCAGCCAAGCCCAGGGGGTAGGGGGGACCCAGTACTTC.